These T cell receptor beta chains were read from a single sample in a study of blood T cell repertoires in COVID-19. TCRdb's table, derived via immunoSEQ multiplex PCR, lists solely in-frame clones and lacks some. In the table there are under 250,000 clones, about 79% of which are singletons. The specimen sequenced was PBMCs or T cells enriched from blood (not recorded which). These receptors all come from a woman between 35 and 50 years old with acute COVID-19. The CDR3 runs from the conserved cysteine through the conserved F or W. A D gene is named only where the DNA matches it firmly. Only part of the rows carry a size: once, few, many, or a class if the clone is expanded.

CASSPSQRGYNEQFF,TGTGCCAGCAGCCCGTCACAGAGAGGGTACAATGAGCAGTTCTTC,TRBJ2-1,-,-,TRBV7-3
CARPTSGGGFSYNEQFF,TGTGCCAGGCCGACTAGCGGGGGGGGATTCTCCTACAATGAGCAGTTCTTC,TRBJ2-1,-,TRBD2,TRBV5-4
CASSYSPSGELFF,TGTGCCAGCAGCTATAGTCCCTCCGGGGAGCTGTTTTTT,TRBJ2-2,few,-,TRBV7-6
CSVEGLLQETQYF,TGCAGCGTTGAAGGACTGTTACAAGAGACCCAGTACTTC,TRBJ2-5,-,-,TRBV29-1
CASSPGTSSPTGELFF,TGTGCCAGCAGCCCAGGGACTAGCTCTCCCACCGGGGAGCTGTTTTTT,TRBJ2-2,many,TRBD2,TRBV7-3
CASSHPGTGGGVTYEQYF,TGCGCCAGCAGTCATCCCGGGACAGGGGGAGGGGTGACCTACGAGCAGTACTTC,TRBJ2-7,-,TRBD1,TRBV23-1
CASSPGGTGGSNQPQHF,TGTGCCAGCTCACCAGGGGGGACAGGGGGTAGCAATCAGCCCCAGCATTTT,TRBJ1-5,-,TRBD1,TRBV18
CASTDVSGAQPQHF,TGTGCCAGTACGGACGTAAGCGGTGCTCAGCCCCAGCATTTT,TRBJ1-5,-,-,TRBV19
CASSLQGFTGELFF,TGTGCCAGCAGCTTACAGGGTTTCACCGGGGAGCTGTTTTTT,TRBJ2-2,-,-,TRBV7-2
CAWDRGSGANVLTF,TGTGCCTGGGACAGGGGCTCTGGGGCCAACGTCCTGACTTTC,TRBJ2-6,-,TRBD1,TRBV30
CASSLTGGREKLFF,TGTGCCAGCAGCCTCACAGGGGGCCGTGAAAAACTGTTTTTT,TRBJ1-4,-,TRBD1,TRBV7-9
CASSIAGGPQHTQYF,TGTGCCAGCAGCATAGCGGGAGGGCCTCAGCATACGCAGTATTTT,TRBJ2-3,-,TRBD2,TRBV7-2
CASSSDRGDDTIYF,TGCGCCAGCAGCTCGGACAGGGGAGATGACACCATATATTTT,TRBJ1-3,-,TRBD1,TRBV5-1
CAWSNGQEPQHF,TGTGCCTGGAGTAATGGGCAAGAGCCCCAGCATTTT,TRBJ1-5,-,-,TRBV30
CASSLRQGGEKLFF,TGTGCCAGCAGCTTAAGACAGGGAGGCGAAAAACTGTTTTTT,TRBJ1-4,-,TRBD1,TRBV7-9
CASSIGAGSTGEQYF,TGTGCCAGTAGTATAGGAGCGGGATCAACAGGGGAGCAGTACTTC,TRBJ2-7,-,-,TRBV19
CASSLLGYGYTF,TGTGCCAGCAGCCTCCTAGGCTATGGCTACACCTTC,TRBJ1-2,-,-,TRBV14
CATGWRGKGTDTQYF,TGTGCCACCGGATGGCGGGGTAAGGGGACAGATACGCAGTATTTT,TRBJ2-3,-,-,TRBV24-1
CASSLSHSTNGYTF,TGTGCCAGCAGCTTAAGTCACAGCACGAATGGCTACACCTTC,TRBJ1-2,-,-,TRBV5-4
CASYKNREEQFF,TGTGCCAGCTACAAAAACAGGGAAGAGCAGTTCTTC,TRBJ2-1,-,-,TRBV11-2
CASSVGTVGETQYF,TGTGCCAGCAGCGTAGGGACAGTAGGAGAGACCCAGTACTTC,TRBJ2-5,once,-,TRBV9
CASSESGNKQYF,TGTGCCAGCAGCGAGTCCGGGAATAAGCAGTATTTT,TRBJ2-3,few,-,TRBV9
CAPSAPLRSNYGYTF,TGTGCCCCCTCAGCACCGCTGAGGTCTAACTATGGCTACACCTTC,TRBJ1-2,-,-,TRBV19
CASSLGVYGDGYTF,TGTGCCAGCAGCTTAGGGGTCTATGGAGATGGCTACACCTTC,TRBJ1-2,-,-,TRBV7-9
CAWRVRSGLTVYNEQFF,TGTGCCTGGAGGGTACGATCGGGACTCACCGTCTACAATGAGCAGTTCTTC,TRBJ2-1,-,-,TRBV30
CASSPLAGATDTQYF,TGTGCCAGCAGCCCTCTAGCGGGAGCTACAGATACGCAGTATTTT,TRBJ2-3,-,TRBD2,TRBV9
CAWSAFREGEQYF,TGTGCCTGGAGCGCCTTCCGGGAGGGCGAGCAGTACTTC,TRBJ2-7,-,TRBD2,TRBV30
CASGGQPASGNTIYF,TGTGCCAGCGGGGGACAGCCAGCCTCTGGAAACACCATATATTTT,TRBJ1-3,-,TRBD1,TRBV2
CASSSRGVLLYEQYF,TGTGCCAGCAGTTCCCGGGGGGTCCTCCTCTACGAGCAGTACTTC,TRBJ2-7,once,TRBD2,TRBV6-5
CASSLGTGYMNTEAFF,TGTGCCAGCAGCTTGGGGACAGGATACATGAACACTGAAGCTTTCTTT,TRBJ1-1,-,TRBD1,TRBV5-4
CASSFRDNLLAGQYF,TGCGCCAGCAGCTTTCGGGACAATCTTCTAGCGGGGCAGTACTTC,TRBJ2-5,-,TRBD2,TRBV5-1
CASSQQGATETQYF,TGTGCCAGCAGCCAACAGGGGGCTACCGAGACCCAGTACTTC,TRBJ2-5,-,TRBD1,TRBV11-2
CASSLLTMHPSGANVLTF,TGTGCCAGCAGCCTACTTACGATGCACCCCTCTGGGGCCAACGTCCTGACTTTC,TRBJ2-6,few,-,TRBV7-8
CASSKGVDGYTF,TGCGCCAGCAGCAAGGGGGTCGATGGCTACACCTTC,TRBJ1-2,-,-,TRBV4-1
CATSTTGKSFF,TGTGCCACCAGCACCACAGGGAAATCTTTCTTT,TRBJ1-1,-,-,TRBV15
CASSPRGQGGLGPYNEQFF,TGTGCCAGCTCACCAAGGGGACAGGGGGGCTTAGGACCGTACAATGAGCAGTTCTTC,TRBJ2-1,-,TRBD1,TRBV18
CASSNGEQETQYF,TGTGCCAGTTCAAACGGTGAGCAAGAGACCCAGTACTTC,TRBJ2-5,-,-,TRBV19
CASSLSGGEQFF,TGTGCCAGCAGTTTATCGGGGGGGGAGCAGTTCTTC,TRBJ2-1,-,TRBD2,TRBV28
CASSLARGNTIYF,TGTGCCAGCAGCTTAGCCAGGGGAAACACCATATATTTT,TRBJ1-3,-,-,TRBV7-3
CASSSTGPNTGELFF,TGTGCCAGCAGTTCGACAGGACCTAACACCGGGGAGCTGTTTTTT,TRBJ2-2,-,-,TRBV7-2
CASSYSLLGGSEAFF,TGTGCCAGCAGTTACTCTCTCCTGGGGGGTTCCGAAGCTTTCTTT,TRBJ1-1,once,-,TRBV6-6
CASSEAGGRTEAFF,TGTGCCAGCAGTGAGGCAGGGGGAAGGACTGAAGCTTTCTTT,TRBJ1-1,-,TRBD1,TRBV2
CASRTEGNQPQHF,TGTGCCAGCAGGACGGAGGGCAATCAGCCCCAGCATTTT,TRBJ1-5,once,-,TRBV2
CASSDRVFNSPLHF,TGTGCCAGCAGCGACAGAGTCTTTAATTCACCCCTCCACTTT,TRBJ1-6,-,-,TRBV3-1/TRBV3-2
CASSLTGTSGGNEQFF,TGCGCCAGCAGCTTGACCGGGACTAGCGGGGGTAATGAGCAGTTCTTC,TRBJ2-1,-,TRBD2,TRBV5-1
CATSRDRQGREKLFF,TGTGCCACCAGCAGAGATCGCCAGGGCCGGGAAAAACTGTTTTTT,TRBJ1-4,-,-,TRBV15
CASSGGGSPLHF,TGTGCCAGCAGTGGCGGGGGATCACCCCTCCACTTT,TRBJ1-6,medium-sized,-,TRBV2
CASSLGQWNQPQHF,TGTGCCAGCAGCTTGGGACAGTGGAATCAGCCCCAGCATTTT,TRBJ1-5,-,-,TRBV5-6
CASSFQAGGRNEQFF,TGTGCCAGCAGCTTCCAGGCGGGGGGTCGGAATGAGCAGTTCTTC,TRBJ2-1,-,TRBD2,TRBV7-2
CASSGSLDGDGEQFF,TGTGCCAGCAGCGGGAGCCTCGACGGAGATGGTGAGCAGTTCTTC,TRBJ2-1,-,-,TRBV11-2
CASSPHGRYNEQFF,TGTGCCAGCAGCCCCCACGGGAGGTACAATGAGCAGTTCTTC,TRBJ2-1,-,TRBD2,TRBV7-3
CASSYSLTGLGYGYTF,TGTGCCAGCAGTTACTCCCTTACAGGGTTGGGATATGGCTACACCTTC,TRBJ1-2,-,-,TRBV6-5